Sequencing of this TCR beta chain was carried out in a study of vaccination and CD4 T cells after COVID-19. Overall study: Six males and four females constituted the convalescent cohort, two of whom were Hispanic. Study conclusions and caveats: Spike mono-reactive status applied to 304 of 307 vaccine-specific clones in convalescent patients.

For this clonotype: Its antigen is as yet unknown.

Cultured CD4+ T-cell DNA underwent Oncomine TCR Beta short-read sequencing. It was cultured CD4+ T cells from which genomic DNA was extracted. TCRdb ran MiXCR on the PCR reads and lists one entry per CDR3 protein. The data contain roughly 12,000 distinct CDR3 sequences, roughly 57% of them singletons. This CDR3 spans 16 amino acids. Treatment denoted: 10-day PBMC culture with coronavirus spike peptide pools or control peptides (ViraFEST assay). Expanded clonotypes were found by TCR sequencing after peptide-pool stimulation (ViraFEST). This rearrangement joins TRBV21-1 to TRBJ1-1. TRBV21-1 is termed a pseudogene. The TCR was taken from a human donor who had recovered from COVID-19. The material was CD4+ T cells from blood, cultured in vitro, obtained before SARS-CoV-2 vaccination. CDR3 sequence: CASSKFFEQQDTEAFF. The DNA of the CDR3 is TGTGCCAGCAGCAAATTTTTCGAACAGCAAGACACTGAAGCTTTCTTT.